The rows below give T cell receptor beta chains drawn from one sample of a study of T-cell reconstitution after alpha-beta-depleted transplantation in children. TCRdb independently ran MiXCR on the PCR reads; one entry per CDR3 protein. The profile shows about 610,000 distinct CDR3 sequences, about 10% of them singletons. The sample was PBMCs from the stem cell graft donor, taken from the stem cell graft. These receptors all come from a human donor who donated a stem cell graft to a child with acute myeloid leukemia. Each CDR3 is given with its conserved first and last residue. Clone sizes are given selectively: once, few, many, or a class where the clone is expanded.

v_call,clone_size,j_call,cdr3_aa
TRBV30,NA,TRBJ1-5,CAWSGWGNQPQHF
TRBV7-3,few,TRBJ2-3,CASSSSLSDWSRTDTQYF
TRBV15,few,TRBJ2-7,CATSRVNEAEQYF
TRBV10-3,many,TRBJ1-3,CAITAGNTIYF
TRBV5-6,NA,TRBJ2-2,CASSLKFLADTGELFF
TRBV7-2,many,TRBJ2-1,CASSLWAGSSYNEQFF
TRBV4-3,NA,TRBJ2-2,CASSQRSAGGNTGELFF
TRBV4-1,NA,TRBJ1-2,CASSQDPGQGNYGYTF
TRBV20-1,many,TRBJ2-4,CSARRFGTGQNIQYF
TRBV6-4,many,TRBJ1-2,CASSPGQTNYGYTF
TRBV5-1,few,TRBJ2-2,CASSEGLLSSGDNTGELFF
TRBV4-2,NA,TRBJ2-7,CASSQDFHTSSYEQYF
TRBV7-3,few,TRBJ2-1,CASSLGLAGLKTGNEQFF
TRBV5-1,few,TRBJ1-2,CASSSDRPGRNGYTF
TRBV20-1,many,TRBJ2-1,CSASLAEDEQFF
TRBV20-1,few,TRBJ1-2,CSATLTGYYGYTF
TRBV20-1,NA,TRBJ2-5,CSGPQRERGGGETQYF
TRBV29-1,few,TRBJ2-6,CSALSLGPALRGANVLTF
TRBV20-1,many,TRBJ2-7,CSASIAGRSSYEQYF
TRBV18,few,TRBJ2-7,CASSPPGVPYEQYF
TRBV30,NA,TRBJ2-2,CAWTGGNGGELFF
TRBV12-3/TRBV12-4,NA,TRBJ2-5,CASGLNRETQYF
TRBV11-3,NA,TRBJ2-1,CASSRTGDLRYNEQFF
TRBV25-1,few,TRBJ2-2,CASSVGGGWGTGELFF
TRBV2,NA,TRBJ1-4,CASSPGGLPNEKLFF
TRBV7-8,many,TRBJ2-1,CASSLDLIAGGPLF
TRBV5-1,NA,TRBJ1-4,CASSPVKSTNEKLFF
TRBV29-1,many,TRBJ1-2,CSVEVSRDSGYTF
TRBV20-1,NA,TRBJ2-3,CSARDRLTKGDTQYF
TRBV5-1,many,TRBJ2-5,CASDPADRDQETQYF
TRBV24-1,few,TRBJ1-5,CATSDTGQANQPQHF
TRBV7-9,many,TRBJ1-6,CASMPGTADNSPLHF
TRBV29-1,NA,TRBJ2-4,CSVQRGSGSMSKNIQYF
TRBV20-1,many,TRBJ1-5,CSARDGTGRKGNQPQHF
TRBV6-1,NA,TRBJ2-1,CASSISDWGNEQFF
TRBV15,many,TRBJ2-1,CATSIRLAVSYNEQFF
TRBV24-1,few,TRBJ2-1,CATSGEREGRDEQFF
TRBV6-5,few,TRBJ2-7,CASSPLGSAESSYEQYF
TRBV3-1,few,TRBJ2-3,CASSQVARSTDTQYF
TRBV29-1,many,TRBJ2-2,CTPGGRNTGELFF